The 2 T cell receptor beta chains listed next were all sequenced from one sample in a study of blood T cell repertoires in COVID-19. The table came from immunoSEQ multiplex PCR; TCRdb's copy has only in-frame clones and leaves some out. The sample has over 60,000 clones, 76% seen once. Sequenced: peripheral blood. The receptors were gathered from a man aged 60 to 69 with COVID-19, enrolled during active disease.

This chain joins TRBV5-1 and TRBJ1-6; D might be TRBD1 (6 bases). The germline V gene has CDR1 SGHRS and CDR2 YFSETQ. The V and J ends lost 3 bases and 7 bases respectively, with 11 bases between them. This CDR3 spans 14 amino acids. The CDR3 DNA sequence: TGCGCCAGCAGCTCCACGGACAGCAATTCACCCCTCCACTTT. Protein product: CASSSTDSNSPLHF.

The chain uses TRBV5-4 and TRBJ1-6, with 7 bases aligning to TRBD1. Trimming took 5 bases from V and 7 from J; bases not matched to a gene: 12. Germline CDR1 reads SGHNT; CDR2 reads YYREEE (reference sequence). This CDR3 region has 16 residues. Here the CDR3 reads CASRSITGVGNSPLHF. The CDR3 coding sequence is TGTGCCAGCAGAAGTATTACAGGGGTTGGGAATTCACCCCTCCACTTT.